The next 23 T cell receptor beta chains were all read from a single sample in a study of shared clonotypes between healthy human individuals. Clones were read by immunoSEQ multiplex PCR, and TCRdb kept only the in-frame ones, dropping some. In the table there are approximately 340,000 clones, roughly 70% of which are singletons. Sequencing input: memory CD4+ T cells sorted from blood. Subset: CD45RA-negative fraction. These receptors were taken from a man aged 25 to 40 in good health.

In this sample, this clone turned up many times. The CDR3 nucleotides read TGTGCCAGCAGCCGAGGGACAGGGGGCAATCAGCCCCAGCATTTT. Translated, it gives CASSRGTGGNQPQHF. The V gene is TRBV7-9, the J gene TRBJ1-5, with 10 bases matching TRBD1. The trim removed 5 bases at V and 2 bases at J, leaving 3 bases unmatched. Germline CDR1 and CDR2: SEHNR and FQNEAQ (reference sequence). There are 15 residues in the CDR3.

The rearrangement uses TRBV11-2 and TRBJ2-1; D unresolved. The CDR3 totals 14 residues. Trimming removed 3 bases from V and 3 bases from J, with 9 bases in between. Germline V gene lookup returns CDR1 SGHAT and CDR2 FQNNGV. The CDR3 sequence: CASSFSRNYNEQFF. The CDR3 nucleotides read TGTGCCAGCAGCTTCTCTAGGAACTACAATGAGCAGTTCTTC.

This chain joins TRBV29-1 and TRBJ2-2, with TRBD2 as a possible D gene (6 bases). V lost 3 bases, J lost 9 bases, and 8 bases lay in between. Looked up from germline, CDR1 is SQVTM and CDR2 is ANQGSEA. The length of the CDR3 is 11 residues. This CDR3 is CSVEEGWELFF. The CDR3 nucleotides read TGCAGCGTTGAGGAGGGCTGGGAGCTGTTTTTT.

J is TRBJ2-1 and V is TRBV10-1; 7 nucleotides align to TRBD2. CDR3 length equals 15 residues. The V and J ends lost 3 bases and 5 bases, in that order; junction bases with no gene match: 7. Germline assignment: CDR1 WNHNN and CDR2 SYGVQD (reference sequence). CDR3 DNA sequence: TGCGCCAGCAGTGAATTGCTAGCGGCTCACAATGAGCAGTTCTTC. Amino acid sequence: CASSELLAAHNEQFF.

The CDR3 DNA follows: TGTGCCAGTCGTAGGGCAGCGGGAGGGACGGAGACCCAGTACTTC. The encoded protein is CASRRAAGGTETQYF. V gene TRBV2 combines with J gene TRBJ2-5, with TRBD2 matching 10 bases. CDR3 length: 15 amino acids. V was clipped by 9 bases and J by 5 bases; unmatched bases: 12. Germline CDR1 reads SNHLY; CDR2 reads FYNNEI.

The chain carries TRBV29-1 and TRBJ2-7, with D unclear. This CDR3 spans 11 amino acids. Germline CDR1 SQVTM, CDR2 ANQGSEA. Trimming cost V 7 bases and J 5 bases, with 12 bases left between them. Written as DNA, the CDR3 is TGCAGCGCCGGAGCAGGCGACGAGCAGTACTTC. Amino acids: CSAGAGDEQYF.

The V call is TRBV5-1, the J call TRBJ1-2; D unresolved. The length of the CDR3 is 15 residues. V lost 0 bases and J 8 bases, leaving 17 bases between the germline ends. CDR1 SGHRS and CDR2 YFSETQ come from the germline V gene. The DNA for the CDR3 is TGCGCCAGCAGCTTGGGGACGTCAAATTTGGGCGGCTACACCTTC. As protein: CASSLGTSNLGGYTF.

This clone was seen only once. Other DNA sequences in this sample translate to the same CDR3. In nucleotides, the CDR3 is TGTGCCATCGGCCCTGGAGGCAGCTACGAGCAGTACTTC. It is translated as CAIGPGGSYEQYF. The J gene is TRBJ2-7, the V gene TRBV10-3; a weak D match, TRBD2 (5 bases). With 8 bases removed from V and 3 bases from J, the gap between germline ends came to 14 bases. This CDR3 contains 13 residues. Germline lookup yields CDR1 ENHRY and CDR2 SYGVKD.

The gene calls are TRBV4-2 and TRBJ2-3; no firm D call. CDR3 length equals 15 residues. Trimming took off 0 bases at V and 2 bases at J, with 9 bases between the two ends. The germline CDR1 and CDR2 sequences are LGHNA and YNFKEQ. The CDR3 nucleotides read TGTGCCAGCAGCCAAGATACTGGAAACACAGATACGCAGTATTTT. It is translated as CASSQDTGNTDTQYF.

With respect to this clone: Other DNA sequences in the same sample also yield this CDR3. The chain carries TRBV7-9 and TRBJ2-7; D unclear. The CDR3 is 12 amino acids. Germline values: CDR1 SEHNR, CDR2 FQNEAQ (reference sequence). Between the trimmed V and J ends, which lost 3 bases and 0 bases, there was a span of 3 bases. CDR3 DNA sequence: TGTGCCAGCAGCTTTAGCTCCTACGAGCAGTACTTC. Translated: CASSFSSYEQYF.

The chain's CDR3 is CASSLITGEANVLTF. The CDR3 bases are TGTGCCAGCAGCTTGATCACAGGAGAGGCCAACGTCCTGACTTTC. The chain couples TRBV5-5 to TRBJ2-6, with D tentatively TRBD1 (5 bases). This CDR3 region has 15 residues. Germline V CDR1 and CDR2: SGHKS, YYEKEE (reference sequence). The V and J ends lost 1 base and 6 bases respectively, with 11 bases between them.

This rearrangement joins TRBV5-5 to TRBJ2-5; TRBD2 matches at 11 bases. Germline-derived CDR1 and CDR2 are SGHKS and YYEKEE (reference sequence). The CDR3 spans 15 residues. V shed 6 bases, J shed 5 bases, and the junction held 9 bases outside the gene matches. Here the CDR3 DNA reads TGTGCCAGCATCCTGATAGCGGGGGGGGCGGAGACCCAGTACTTC. Protein: CASILIAGGAETQYF.

The V gene is TRBV14, the J gene TRBJ1-2, with D perhaps matching TRBD1 (6 bases). V lost 3 bases, J lost 5 bases, and 10 bases lay in between. Looked up from germline, CDR1 is SGHDN and CDR2 is FVKESK. This CDR3 has 13 residues. Written as DNA, the CDR3 is TGTGCCAGCAGCCATGACAGGATATATGGCTACACCTTC. It codes for CASSHDRIYGYTF.

This clone came up once. The chain's CDR3 is CASSPQTTGTTYGYTF. The CDR3 DNA reads as TGTGCCAGCAGCCCTCAAACTACAGGGACGACTTATGGCTACACCTTC. The genes are TRBV7-6 and TRBJ1-2; D possibly corresponds to TRBD1 (6 bases). CDR1 is SGHVS and CDR2 is FNYEAQ in the germline V gene. The CDR3 loop spans 16 amino acids. Deletions cut 5 bases from V and 5 bases from J, with 21 bases between.

This chain links TRBV11-3 with TRBJ2-7; 8 bases line up with TRBD2. Germline V gene lookup returns CDR1 SGHNT and CDR2 YENEEA. V lost 6 bases, J lost 7 bases, and 8 bases stayed unmatched. This CDR3 spans 13 amino acids. CDR3 nucleotides: TGTGCCAGCAGTCCTGGCGGGAGGTGGGAGCAGTACTTC. It encodes CASSPGGRWEQYF.

With respect to this clone: Other nucleotide sequences in the sample specify the same CDR3. The chain combines TRBV28 with TRBJ2-7; tentative D call: TRBD2 (5 bases). The CDR3 is made up of 12 amino acids. Per germline, CDR1 MDHEN and CDR2 SYDVKM. The V and J ends lost 5 bases and 3 bases respectively, with 8 bases between them. The CDR3 DNA follows: TGTGCCAGCAGTCCAACTAGCTACGAGCAGTACTTC. Protein sequence: CASSPTSYEQYF.

Details on this clone: An end of the junction does not agree with germline; a read error may underlie this. The V gene is TRBV18, the J gene TRBJ1-4; maybe TRBD1 (5 bases). This CDR3 spans 16 amino acids. Germline CDR1 and CDR2: KGHSH and LQKENI. The CDR3 protein is CASSPPDGGTNEKLLF. For the CDR3, the DNA is TGTGCCAGCTCACCACCGGACGGGGGAACTAATGAAAAACTGCTTTTT.

This clone was observed a single time. The chain recombines TRBV28 with TRBJ2-7, with D uncertain. V lost 5 bases to trimming and J lost 4 bases, with 6 bases between them. Per germline, CDR1 MDHEN and CDR2 SYDVKM. This CDR3 comprises 11 residues. CDR3: CASSHKYEQYF. The DNA of the CDR3 is TGTGCCAGCAGTCACAAGTACGAGCAGTACTTC.

The chain is built from TRBV5-1 and TRBJ1-1; possibly TRBD1 for D (5 bases). V was cut by 6 bases and J by 4 bases, with 13 bases left in between. This CDR3 region has 13 residues. CDR1 is SGHRS, CDR2 YFSETQ, per germline. The CDR3 region is CASTPGRGTEAFF. CDR3 bases: TGCGCCAGCACCCCGGGGAGGGGCACTGAAGCTTTCTTT.

This clone was seen a single time. The chain has TRBV9 and TRBJ2-1; 8 bases agree with TRBD2. The junction had 1 base not matched to a gene; V was cut back by 0 bases and J by 5 bases. CDR3 size: 14 residues. Germline-derived CDR1 and CDR2 are SGDLS and YYNGEE. CDR3 in amino acids: CASSVALADNEQFF. In DNA, the CDR3 is TGTGCCAGCAGCGTAGCACTAGCGGACAATGAGCAGTTCTTC.

The chain uses TRBV5-1 and TRBJ1-4; a possible D gene is TRBD1 (5 bases). This CDR3 is 15 amino acids long. CDR1 is SGHRS, CDR2 YFSETQ, per germline. Trimming cost V 0 bases and J 0 bases, with 6 bases left between them. The CDR3 here is CASSLAGATNEKLFF. In DNA, the CDR3 is TGCGCCAGCAGCTTGGCGGGGGCAACTAATGAAAAACTGTTTTTT.

The V and J genes are TRBV4-1 and TRBJ2-1; D is possibly TRBD1 (6 bases). The CDR3 has 13 residues. Trimming left V 0 bases short and J 15 bases short, with 15 bases between. Germline V gene sequence: CDR1 MGHRA, CDR2 YSYEKL. The CDR3 loop reads CASSQEGQLKMFF. As DNA, the CDR3 is TGCGCCAGCAGCCAAGAAGGACAGCTTAAGATGTTCTTC.

The chain has TRBV30 and TRBJ2-1; D unclear. V was pared by 3 bases and J by 10 bases, with 13 bases between. The CDR3 contains 12 residues. Per the germline V gene, CDR1 is GTSNPN and CDR2 is SVGIG (reference sequence). CDR3 residues: CAWRSGRREQFF. DNA of the CDR3: TGTGCCTGGAGGTCGGGTCGACGGGAGCAGTTCTTC.